Shown below are 21 T cell receptor beta chains from a single sample sequenced in a study of cytomegalovirus exposure and HLA in healthy donors. Clones were sequenced by immunoSEQ multiplex PCR, and TCRdb holds only the in-frame ones, with some missing. The sample includes 200,000 or so clones, 87% seen only once; the top ten take 1.5% to 2.5%. Sequenced: PBMCs. The source of these receptors is a woman between 18 and 30 years old in good health and CMV-seropositive.

The genes are TRBV9 and TRBJ2-5; 8 bases are shared with TRBD2. The CDR3 totals 16 residues. With V trimmed by 0 bases and J by 1 base, 5 bases remained unmatched. Germline V gene data show CDR1 as SGDLS and CDR2 as YYNGEE. CDR3 sequence reads: CASSVGVAGPQETQYF. Here the CDR3 DNA reads TGTGCCAGCAGCGTAGGGGTAGCGGGACCCCAAGAGACCCAGTACTTC.

The CDR3: CTSSQDDGGGLYNEQFF. Written as DNA, the CDR3 is TGCACCAGCAGCCAAGATGATGGGGGAGGGCTCTACAATGAGCAGTTCTTC. The chain links TRBV1 to TRBJ2-1; the table gives TRBD2 as D, unverified against the DNA. TRBV1 is flagged as a pseudogene. The CDR3 is made up of 17 amino acids.

The chain carries TRBV19 and TRBJ1-5; TRBD1 aligns across 8 bases. The junction had 10 bases not matched to a gene; V was cut back by 1 base and J by 5 bases. This CDR3 contains 17 residues. Germline CDR1 reads LNHDA; CDR2 reads SQIVND (reference sequence). The CDR3 region has the DNA TGTGCCAGTAGTATAGTAGGACAGGGAATAGGAGATCAGCCCCAGCATTTT. It translates to CASSIVGQGIGDQPQHF.

This chain joins TRBV4-2 and TRBJ1-2; perhaps TRBD1 as D (5 bases). The CDR3 consists of 15 residues. Trimming removed 1 base at V and 4 bases at J, with 13 bases between. Germline lookup yields CDR1 LGHNA and CDR2 YNFKEQ. The CDR3 sequence: CASSQGPWGGYGYTF. In nucleotides, the CDR3 is TGTGCCAGCAGCCAAGGCCCTTGGGGGGGCTATGGCTACACCTTC.

This clone occurred once. The chain uses TRBV11-3 and TRBJ2-3; 9 positions match TRBD2. This CDR3 region has 14 residues. CDR1 and CDR2 from the germline V gene are SGHNT and YENEEA. Trimming removed 8 bases from V and 4 bases from J; junction bases left unmatched: 7. CDR3 in amino acids: CASLSGSMADTQYF. CDR3 nucleotide sequence: TGTGCCAGCCTTAGCGGGAGTATGGCAGATACGCAGTATTTT.

This sequence joins TRBV7-9 and TRBJ1-2; maybe TRBD1 (6 bases). This CDR3 spans 13 amino acids. V was cut by 5 bases and J by 8 bases, with 15 bases left in between. The germline gives CDR1 SEHNR, CDR2 FQNEAQ (reference sequence). CDR3: CASSQTGLSGYTF. The CDR3 region has the DNA TGTGCCAGCAGCCAAACAGGGCTGTCCGGCTACACCTTC.

The chain has TRBV10-3 and TRBJ1-1; D is undetermined. Trimming removed 6 bases from V and 5 bases from J, with 16 bases in between. The CDR3 extends over 14 amino acids. Germline V CDR1 and CDR2: ENHRY, SYGVKD. CDR3 in DNA: TGTGCCATCAGCGTCCGGTCCGGGAGGACTGAAGCTTTCTTT. Residues: CAISVRSGRTEAFF.

The CDR3 sequence: CASSQDPALSSSGSSYEQYF. CDR3 nucleotide sequence: TGCGCCAGCAGCCAAGACCCCGCACTTTCCTCTAGCGGGAGTTCTTACGAGCAGTACTTC. J is TRBJ2-7 and V is TRBV4-1; 10 bases are a match to TRBD2. The CDR3 has 20 amino acids. The ends lost 0 bases at V and 4 bases at J; junction bases unmatched: 18. The germline gives CDR1 MGHRA, CDR2 YSYEKL.

This chain connects TRBV30 to TRBJ2-5; TRBD1 matches at 10 bases. CDR3 length: 13 residues. Germline lookup yields CDR1 GTSNPN and CDR2 SVGIG (reference sequence). V lost 3 bases and J lost 5; bases outside the gene matches: 3. CDR3 sequence reads: CAWRTGGGETQYF. The DNA of the CDR3 is TGTGCCTGGAGGACAGGGGGCGGGGAGACCCAGTACTTC. Filled out from reference TRBV30 and TRBJ2-5, the complete variable domain reads SQTIHQWPATLVQPVGSPLSLECTVEGTSNPNLYWYRQAAGRGLQLLFYSVGIGQISSEVPQNLSASRPQDRQFILSSKKLLLSDSGFYLCAWRTGGGETQYFGPGTRLLVL.

A single count supports this clone. The V and J genes are TRBV10-2 and TRBJ1-2, with a tentative D call TRBD1 (5 bases). V lost 6 bases, J lost 3 bases, and 17 bases lay in between. Looked up from germline, CDR1 is WSHSY and CDR2 is SAAADI. The CDR3 runs to 15 residues. The DNA for the CDR3 is TGCGCCAGCAGCCCCGGACCACAGGTTTACTATGGCTACACCTTC. The encoded protein is CASSPGPQVYYGYTF.

J is TRBJ1-1 and V is TRBV10-3; no reliable D call. The length of the CDR3 is 15 residues. The germline gives CDR1 ENHRY, CDR2 SYGVKD. The V end lost 0 bases, the J end lost 1 base, and 9 bases lay between the germline ends. CDR3 nucleotide sequence: TGTGCCATCAGTGAGTCAGGAGGAGGGAACACTGAAGCTTTCTTT. Translation gives CAISESGGGNTEAFF.

The V gene is TRBV11-3, the J gene TRBJ1-4; possibly TRBD1 for D (5 bases). The CDR3 spans 14 residues. V lost 2 bases, J lost 8 bases, and 12 bases lay in between. In germline, CDR1 is SGHNT, CDR2 YENEEA. The CDR3 nucleotides read TGTGCCAGCAGCTTATCGACAGAGAGGGAAAAACTGTTTTTT. The encoded protein is CASSLSTEREKLFF.

The chain employs TRBV15 and TRBJ1-1; weak D call: TRBD1 (6 bases). With 3 bases removed from V and 1 base from J, the gap between germline ends came to 18 bases. This CDR3 contains 17 residues. The germline CDR1 and CDR2 sequences are LNHNV and YYDKDF (reference sequence). CDR3 sequence: CATSSVTGRVPNTEAFF. Here the CDR3 DNA reads TGTGCCACCAGCAGTGTCACAGGGCGAGTTCCGAACACTGAAGCTTTCTTT.

The rearrangement uses TRBV4-1 and TRBJ2-7; 7 positions match TRBD2. After removal of 2 bases from V and 3 bases from J, the junction contained 4 bases not matched to a gene. The germline gives CDR1 MGHRA, CDR2 YSYEKL. This CDR3 contains 14 residues. The CDR3 nucleotides are TGCGCCAGCAGCCAAATGGGGGACTACTACGAGCAGTACTTC. Translation gives CASSQMGDYYEQYF.

The rearrangement links TRBV5-4 to TRBJ1-1, with unresolved D. With 1 base removed from V and 0 bases from J, the gap between germline ends came to 4 bases. CDR1 SGHNT and CDR2 YYREEE come from the germline V gene (reference sequence). This CDR3 is 13 amino acids long. This CDR3 reads CASSLSVNTEAFF. CDR3 DNA: TGTGCCAGCAGCTTGTCAGTGAACACTGAAGCTTTCTTT.

The genes are TRBV11-2 and TRBJ2-3, with D possibly matching TRBD2 (5 bases). The CDR3 covers 15 residues. V lost 5 bases and J 0 bases, leaving 12 bases between the germline ends. Germline V CDR1 and CDR2: SGHAT, FQNNGV. The CDR3, as DNA: TGTGCCAGCAGCCCGGGGTACTCAAGCACAGATACGCAGTATTTT. This encodes CASSPGYSSTDTQYF.

The gene calls are TRBV27 and TRBJ2-5, with D possibly matching TRBD2 (5 bases). The DNA end favors TRBJ2-7, so the J call may be wrong. Germline assignment: CDR1 MNHEY and CDR2 SMNVEV (reference sequence). CDR3 size: 14 residues. The CDR3 protein is CASSLGGPSDEQYF. In DNA, the CDR3 is TGTGCCAGCAGTTTAGGAGGACCTAGTGACGAGCAGTACTTC.

This chain uses TRBV7-2 with TRBJ2-7, with 8 nucleotides matching TRBD2. CDR3 length equals 16 residues. CDR1 SGHTA and CDR2 FQGNSA come from the germline V gene. V was pared by 1 base and J by 6 bases, with 11 bases of the junction left unmatched. CDR3 region: CASSLVASRGGTEQYF. CDR3 in DNA: TGTGCCAGCAGCTTAGTGGCTAGCCGGGGGGGGACCGAGCAGTACTTC. The full variable domain, with the rest looked up from reference TRBV7-2 and TRBJ2-7, is GAGVSQSPSNKVTEKGKDVELRCDPISGHTALYWYRQSLGQGLEFLIYFQGNSAPDKSGLPSDRFSAERTGGSVSTLTIQRTQQEDSAVYLCASSLVASRGGTEQYFGPGTRLTVT.

This sequence joins TRBV5-4 and TRBJ1-2; possible D gene TRBD1, 5 bases. The germline V and J ends were trimmed by 0 bases and 4 bases, with 10 bases remaining between them. Looked up from germline, CDR1 is SGHNT and CDR2 is YYREEE (reference sequence). This CDR3 has 14 amino acids. The CDR3 protein is CASSLAGGGYGYTF. The CDR3 DNA reads as TGTGCCAGCAGCTTGGCTGGGGGAGGCTATGGCTACACCTTC.

V usage is TRBV28 and J usage is TRBJ2-1; 12 bases line up with TRBD1. This CDR3 is 16 amino acids long. Germline CDR1 is MDHEN and CDR2 is SYDVKM. V lost 5 bases, J lost 8 bases, and 10 bases stayed unmatched. The CDR3 region is CASSTQGQGAGDEQFF. CDR3 bases: TGTGCCAGCAGTACGCAGGGACAGGGGGCTGGGGATGAGCAGTTCTTC.

DNA of the CDR3: TGTGCCAGCACCGGACTTATCAACAATGAGCAGTTCTTC. Its translation is CASTGLINNEQFF. This chain joins TRBV6-1 and TRBJ2-1, with a possible D match to TRBD2 (5 bases). The CDR3 runs to 13 residues. V lost 7 bases to trimming and J lost 5 bases, with 12 bases between them. Germline CDR1 reads MNHNS; CDR2 reads SASEGT.